This TCR beta chain was recovered during a study of blood T cell repertoires in COVID-19. Looking at the study overall: Sources were T cells, B-cell-depleted T cells, or PBMCs; the material itself was cDNA or gDNA.

Cohorts were determined from participant-reported clinical history. The CDR3 runs to 16 residues. Germline CDR1 reads SGDLS; CDR2 reads YYNGEE. Trimming removed 4 bases from V and 0 bases from J; junction bases left unmatched: 8. In the authors' methods: How many nucleated cells were present was estimated from reference gene primer amplification. Using immunoSEQ multiplex PCR, the repertoire was profiled, and TCRdb retains in-frame clones only, with some absent. V and J calls and clone size follow that table, whereas D and trimming were derived from the DNA. The sample has about 240,000 clones, approximately 83% seen once.

The specimen sequenced was PBMCs or T cells enriched from blood (not recorded which). This sequence originates from a woman in her thirties or forties with acute COVID-19. The chain links TRBV9 to TRBJ2-7; 9 positions agree with TRBD2. The chain's CDR3 is CASSPRTSASSYEQYF. The CDR3 DNA reads TGTGCCAGCAGCCCACGGACTAGCGCGAGCTCCTACGAGCAGTACTTC.